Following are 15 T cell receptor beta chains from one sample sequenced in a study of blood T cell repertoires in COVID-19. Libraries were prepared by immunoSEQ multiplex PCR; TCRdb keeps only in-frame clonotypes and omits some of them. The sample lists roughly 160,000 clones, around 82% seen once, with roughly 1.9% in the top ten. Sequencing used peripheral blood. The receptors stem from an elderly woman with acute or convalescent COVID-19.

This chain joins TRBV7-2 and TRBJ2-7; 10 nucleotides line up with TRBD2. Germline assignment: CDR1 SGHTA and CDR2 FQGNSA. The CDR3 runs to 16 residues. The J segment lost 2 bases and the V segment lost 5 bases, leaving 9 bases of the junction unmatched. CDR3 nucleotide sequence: TGTGCCAGCAGCCCGGGACTAGCGCGCTCCACCTACGAGCAGTACTTC. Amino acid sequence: CASSPGLARSTYEQYF.

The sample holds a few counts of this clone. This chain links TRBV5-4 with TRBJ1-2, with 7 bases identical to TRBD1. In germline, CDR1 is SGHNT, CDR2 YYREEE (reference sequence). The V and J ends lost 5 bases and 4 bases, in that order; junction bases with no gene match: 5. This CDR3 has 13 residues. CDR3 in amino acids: CASSPQGPYGYTF. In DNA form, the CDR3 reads TGTGCCAGCAGTCCACAGGGGCCCTATGGCTACACCTTC.

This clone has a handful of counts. CDR3 amino acids: CASSDHAVPLGAFF. The CDR3 DNA is TGTGCCAGCAGTGACCATGCTGTTCCGCTCGGTGCTTTCTTT. The chain employs TRBV6-1 and TRBJ1-1, with D uncertain. Trimming left V 3 bases short and J 11 bases short, with 19 bases between. Germline CDR1 MNHNS, CDR2 SASEGT. The CDR3 covers 14 residues.

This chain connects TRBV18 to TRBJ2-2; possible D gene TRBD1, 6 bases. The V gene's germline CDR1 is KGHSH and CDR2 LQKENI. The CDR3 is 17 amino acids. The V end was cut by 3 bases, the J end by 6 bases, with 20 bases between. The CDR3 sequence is CASSPPGWGRMPGELFF. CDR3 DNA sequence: TGTGCCAGCTCACCCCCCGGGTGGGGGCGAATGCCCGGGGAGCTGTTTTTT.

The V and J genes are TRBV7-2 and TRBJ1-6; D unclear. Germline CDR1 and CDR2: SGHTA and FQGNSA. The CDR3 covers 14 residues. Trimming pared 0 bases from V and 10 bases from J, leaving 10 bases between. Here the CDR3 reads CASSLAGGGSPLHF. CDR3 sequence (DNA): TGTGCCAGCAGCTTAGCGGGAGGTGGCTCACCCCTCCACTTT.

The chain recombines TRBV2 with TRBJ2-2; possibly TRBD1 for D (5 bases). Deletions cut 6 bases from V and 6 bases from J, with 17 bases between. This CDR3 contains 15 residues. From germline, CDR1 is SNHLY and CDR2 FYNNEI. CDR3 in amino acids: CASSQTGSPPGELFF. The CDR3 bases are TGTGCCAGCAGCCAAACAGGAAGCCCTCCCGGGGAGCTGTTTTTT. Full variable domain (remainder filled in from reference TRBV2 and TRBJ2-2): EPEVTQTPSHQVTQMGQEVILRCVPISNHLYFYWYRQILGQKVEFLVSFYNNEISEKSEIFDDQFSVERPDGSNFTLKIRSTKLEDSAMYFCASSQTGSPPGELFFGEGSRLTVL.

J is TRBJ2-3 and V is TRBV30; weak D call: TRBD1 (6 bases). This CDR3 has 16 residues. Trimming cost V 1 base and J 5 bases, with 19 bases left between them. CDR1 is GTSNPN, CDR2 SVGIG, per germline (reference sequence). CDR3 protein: CAWSAGTGRLLDTQYF. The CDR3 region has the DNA TGTGCCTGGAGTGCCGGAACAGGGCGGTTATTAGATACGCAGTATTTT.

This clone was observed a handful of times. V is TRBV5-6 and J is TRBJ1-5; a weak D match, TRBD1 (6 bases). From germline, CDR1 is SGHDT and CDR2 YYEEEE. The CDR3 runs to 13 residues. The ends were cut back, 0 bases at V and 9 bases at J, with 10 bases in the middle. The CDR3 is CASSLAGERPQHF. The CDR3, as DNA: TGTGCCAGCAGCTTGGCAGGGGAGAGGCCCCAGCATTTT.

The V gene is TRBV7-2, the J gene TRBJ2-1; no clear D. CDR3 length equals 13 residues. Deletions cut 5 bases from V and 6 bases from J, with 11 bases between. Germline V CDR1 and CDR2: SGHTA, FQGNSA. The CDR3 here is CASSPRRPNEQFF. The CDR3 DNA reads TGTGCCAGCAGCCCCCGGCGGCCCAATGAGCAGTTCTTC.

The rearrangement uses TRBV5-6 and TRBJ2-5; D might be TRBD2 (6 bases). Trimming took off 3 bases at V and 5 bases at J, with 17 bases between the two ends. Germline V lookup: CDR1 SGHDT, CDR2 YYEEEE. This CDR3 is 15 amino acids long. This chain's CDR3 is CASSSLTGTSETQYF. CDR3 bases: TGTGCCAGCAGCTCACTAACCGGGACTTCGGAGACCCAGTACTTC.

The CDR3 nucleotides read TGCGCCAGCAGCTTGCCCCCTAGCGGGACTTACAATGAGCAGTTCTTC. Translation gives CASSLPPSGTYNEQFF. This chain links TRBV5-1 with TRBJ2-1; 9 nucleotides agree with TRBD2. Germline CDR1 is SGHRS and CDR2 is YFSETQ. CDR3 length: 16 residues. V lost 1 base and J lost 4; bases outside the gene matches: 6.

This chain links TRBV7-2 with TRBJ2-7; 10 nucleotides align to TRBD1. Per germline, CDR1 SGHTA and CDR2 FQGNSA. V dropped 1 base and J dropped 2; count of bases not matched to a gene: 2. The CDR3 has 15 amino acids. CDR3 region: CASSLEGTGAYEQYF. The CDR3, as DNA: TGTGCCAGCAGCTTAGAAGGGACAGGGGCCTACGAGCAGTACTTC.

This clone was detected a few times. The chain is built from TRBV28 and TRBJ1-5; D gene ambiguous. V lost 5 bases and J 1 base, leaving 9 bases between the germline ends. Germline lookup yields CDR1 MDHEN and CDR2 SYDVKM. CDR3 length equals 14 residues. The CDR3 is CASSGGHSNQPQHF. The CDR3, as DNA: TGTGCCAGCAGTGGAGGCCACAGCAATCAGCCCCAGCATTTT.

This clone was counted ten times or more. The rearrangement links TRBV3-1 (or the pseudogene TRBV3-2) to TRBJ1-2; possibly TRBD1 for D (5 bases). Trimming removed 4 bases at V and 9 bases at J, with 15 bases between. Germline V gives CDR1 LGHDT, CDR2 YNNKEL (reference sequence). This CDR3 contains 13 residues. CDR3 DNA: TGTGCCAGCAGCCCTCAGGGTCAGTCGAGCTACACCTTC. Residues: CASSPQGQSSYTF.

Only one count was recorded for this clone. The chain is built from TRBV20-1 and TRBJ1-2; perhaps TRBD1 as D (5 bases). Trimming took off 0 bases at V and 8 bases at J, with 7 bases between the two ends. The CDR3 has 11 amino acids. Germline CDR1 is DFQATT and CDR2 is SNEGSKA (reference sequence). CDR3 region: CSARDWGGYTF. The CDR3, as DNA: TGCAGTGCTAGAGATTGGGGCGGCTACACCTTC.